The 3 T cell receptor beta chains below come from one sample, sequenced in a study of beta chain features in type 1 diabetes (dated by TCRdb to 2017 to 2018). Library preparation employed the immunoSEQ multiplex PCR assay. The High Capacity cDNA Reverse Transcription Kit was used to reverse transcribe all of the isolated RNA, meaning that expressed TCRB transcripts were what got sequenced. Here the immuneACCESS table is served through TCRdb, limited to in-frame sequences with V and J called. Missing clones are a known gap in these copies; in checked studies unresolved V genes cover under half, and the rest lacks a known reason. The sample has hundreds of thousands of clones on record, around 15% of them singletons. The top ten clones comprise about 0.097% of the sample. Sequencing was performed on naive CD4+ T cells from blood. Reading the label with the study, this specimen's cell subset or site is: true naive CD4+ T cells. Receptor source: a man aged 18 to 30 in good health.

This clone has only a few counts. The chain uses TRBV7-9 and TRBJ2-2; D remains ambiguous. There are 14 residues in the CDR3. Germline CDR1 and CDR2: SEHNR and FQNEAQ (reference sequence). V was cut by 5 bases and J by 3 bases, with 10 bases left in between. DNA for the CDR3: TGTGCCAGCAGCCCGAGCAGAGACACCGGGGAGCTGTTTTTT. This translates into CASSPSRDTGELFF. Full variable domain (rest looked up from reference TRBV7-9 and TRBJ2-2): DTGVSQNPRHKITKRGQNVTFRCDPISEHNRLYWYRQTLGQGPEFLTYFQNEAQLEKSRLLSDRFSAERPKGSFSTLEIQRTEQGDSAMYLCASSPSRDTGELFFGEGSRLTVL.

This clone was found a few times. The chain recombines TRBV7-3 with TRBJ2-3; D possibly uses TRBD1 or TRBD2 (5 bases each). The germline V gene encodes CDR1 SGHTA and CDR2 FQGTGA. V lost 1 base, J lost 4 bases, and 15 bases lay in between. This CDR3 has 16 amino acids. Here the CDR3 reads CASSLMQSGTSDTQYF. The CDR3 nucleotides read TGTGCCAGCAGCTTAATGCAGTCAGGGACCTCAGATACGCAGTATTTT. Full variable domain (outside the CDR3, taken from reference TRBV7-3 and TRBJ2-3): GAGVSQTPSNKVTEKGKYVELRCDPISGHTALYWYRQSLGQGPEFLIYFQGTGAADDSGLPNDRFFAVRPEGSVSTLKIQRTERGDSAVYLCASSLMQSGTSDTQYFGPGTRLTVL.

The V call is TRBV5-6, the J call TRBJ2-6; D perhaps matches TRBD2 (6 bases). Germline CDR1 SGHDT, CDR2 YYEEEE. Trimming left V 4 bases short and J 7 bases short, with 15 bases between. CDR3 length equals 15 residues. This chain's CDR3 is CASSRPGVGANVLTF. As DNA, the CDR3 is TGTGCCAGCAGCCGACCGGGGGTTGGAGCCAACGTCCTGACTTTC.